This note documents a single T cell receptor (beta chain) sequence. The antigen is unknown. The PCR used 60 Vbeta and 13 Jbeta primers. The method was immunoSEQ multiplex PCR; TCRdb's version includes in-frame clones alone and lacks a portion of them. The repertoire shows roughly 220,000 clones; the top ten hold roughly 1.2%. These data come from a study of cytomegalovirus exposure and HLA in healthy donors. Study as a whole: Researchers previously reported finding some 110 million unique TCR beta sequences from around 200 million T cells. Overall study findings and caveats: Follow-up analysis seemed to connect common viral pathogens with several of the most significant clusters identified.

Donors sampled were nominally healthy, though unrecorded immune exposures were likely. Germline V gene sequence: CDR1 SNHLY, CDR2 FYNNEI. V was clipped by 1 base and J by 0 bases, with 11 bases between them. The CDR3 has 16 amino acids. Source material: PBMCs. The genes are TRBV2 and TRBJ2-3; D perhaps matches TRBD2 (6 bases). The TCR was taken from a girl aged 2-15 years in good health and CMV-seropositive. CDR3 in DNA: TGTGCCAGCAGTGAAGTGGAGGGGCTCAGCACAGATACGCAGTATTTT. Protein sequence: CASSEVEGLSTDTQYF.